Each of the 5 T cell receptor beta chains below was sequenced from the same sample in a study of T cells expressing NK-cell markers. With the 5' RACE reads reprocessed, TCRdb shows one record per CDR3 protein and no DNA. The sample has about 550,000 distinct CDR3 sequences; the top ten hold roughly 3.6%. The sample taken for sequencing was blood T cells: a sorted CD56 or NKG2C T cell subset, CD4+ or CD8+ T cells, or bulk PBMC T cells (not recorded which). These receptors originate from a man between 18 and 35 years old in good health.

The chain joins TRBV2 to TRBJ2-2; no DNA is available, so the TRBD1 call from TCRdb remains unchecked. Germline V lookup: CDR1 SNHLY, CDR2 FYNNEI. The length of the CDR3 is 14 residues. CDR3 sequence reads: CAGGRTGNTGELFF. Based on the CDR3 plus reference TRBV2 and TRBJ2-2, the full variable domain is EPEVTQTPSHQVTQMGQEVILRCVPISNHLYFYWYRQILGQKVEFLVSFYNNEISEKSEIFDDQFSVERPDGSNFTLKIRSTKLEDSAMYFCAGGRTGNTGELFFGEGSRLTVL.

This rearrangement joins TRBV5-1 to TRBJ2-3; the D call from TCRdb, TRBD2, cannot be confirmed without DNA. The CDR3 has 16 amino acids. CDR1 SGHRS and CDR2 YFSETQ come from the germline V gene. This CDR3 is CASSYGTSGSTDTQYF.

The V call is TRBV29-1, the J call TRBJ1-5; lacking DNA, the TRBD1 call made by TCRdb goes unchecked. The CDR3 length is 14 residues. The germline CDR1 and CDR2 sequences are SQVTM and ANQGSEA. This CDR3 reads CSAQTGYGNQPQHF. The entire variable domain, with the rest obtained from reference TRBV29-1 and TRBJ1-5, is as follows: SAVISQKPSRDICQRGTSLTIQCQVDSQVTMMFWYRQQPGQSLTLIATANQGSEATYESGFVIDKFPISRPNLTFSTLTVSNMSPEDSSIYLCSAQTGYGNQPQHFGDGTRLSIL.

V and J are TRBV4-3 and TRBJ2-3; TCRdb reports TRBD1, a call that lacks DNA to check it against. The CDR3 contains 13 residues. CDR1 and CDR2 (germline): LGHNA, YSLEER. This chain's CDR3 is CASRQGGTDTQYF.

The chain uses TRBV25-1 and TRBJ2-5; the TCRdb D gene call, TRBD1, has no DNA to confirm it. CDR3 length: 11 residues. CDR1 MGHDK and CDR2 SYGVNS come from the germline V gene. The CDR3 spells CASSETDTWYF.